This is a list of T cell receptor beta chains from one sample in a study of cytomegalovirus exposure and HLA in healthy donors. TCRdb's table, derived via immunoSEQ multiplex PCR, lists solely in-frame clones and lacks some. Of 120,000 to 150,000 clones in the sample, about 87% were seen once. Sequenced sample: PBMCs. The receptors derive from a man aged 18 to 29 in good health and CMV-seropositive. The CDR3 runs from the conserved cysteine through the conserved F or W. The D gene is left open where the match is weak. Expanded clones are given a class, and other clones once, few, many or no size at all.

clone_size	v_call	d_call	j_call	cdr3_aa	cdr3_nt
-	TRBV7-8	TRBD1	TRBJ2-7	CASSSAGGASYEQYF	TGTGCCAGCAGCTCCGCAGGGGGTGCGAGCTACGAGCAGTACTTC
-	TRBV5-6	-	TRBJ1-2	CASSLSRDYGYTF	TGTGCCAGCAGCTTATCCAGGGACTATGGCTACACCTTC
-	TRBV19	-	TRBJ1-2	CASSIERANYGYTF	TGTGCCAGTAGTATAGAACGGGCTAACTATGGCTACACCTTC
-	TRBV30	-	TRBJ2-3	CAWGVLTSTDTQYF	TGTGCCTGGGGTGTCTTAACTAGCACAGATACGCAGTATTTT
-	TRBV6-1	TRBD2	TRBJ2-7	CATRRLADEQYF	TGTGCCACCCGACGACTAGCTGACGAGCAGTACTTC
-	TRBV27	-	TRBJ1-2	CASSPIPGLGGRDGYTF	TGTGCCAGCAGTCCTATCCCGGGACTCGGGGGTCGCGATGGCTACACCTTC
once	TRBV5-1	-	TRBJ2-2	CASRKAAGTGELFF	TGCGCCAGCAGGAAGGCGGCGGGCACCGGGGAGCTGTTTTTT
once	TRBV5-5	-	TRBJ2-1	CASSLRDYNEQFF	TGTGCCAGCAGCTTACGGGACTACAATGAGCAGTTCTTC
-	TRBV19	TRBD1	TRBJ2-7	CASRLNGDSYEQYF	TGTGCCAGTAGGCTAAATGGGGACAGCTACGAGCAGTACTTC
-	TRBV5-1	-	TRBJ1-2	CASSLSQHPTGRGYTF	TGCGCCAGCAGCTTATCACAGCACCCAACGGGGAGAGGCTACACCTTC
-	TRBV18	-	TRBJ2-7	CASSLRDTPWQYF	TGTGCCAGCTCACTCCGGGACACCCCTTGGCAGTACTTC
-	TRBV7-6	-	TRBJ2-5	CASSLAGTQYF	TGTGCCAGCAGCTTAGCCGGGACCCAGTACTTC
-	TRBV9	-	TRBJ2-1	CASTASTSSYNEQFF	TGTGCCAGCACCGCCTCGACTAGCTCCTACAATGAGCAGTTCTTC
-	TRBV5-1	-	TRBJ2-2	CASSPTIQAAYTGELFF	TGCGCCAGCAGCCCCACCATACAGGCAGCTTACACCGGGGAGCTGTTTTTT
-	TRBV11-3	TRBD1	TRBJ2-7	CASSLTPGQDSYEQYF	TGTGCCAGCAGCTTAACTCCGGGACAGGACTCCTACGAGCAGTACTTC
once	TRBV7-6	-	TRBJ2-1	CASTKGPTPDRSGEQFF	TGTGCCAGCACCAAAGGACCAACTCCCGACAGGAGTGGTGAGCAGTTCTTC
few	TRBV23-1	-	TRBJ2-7	CATVEGQLSYEQYF	TGCGCCACAGTCGAAGGACAACTCTCCTACGAGCAGTACTTC
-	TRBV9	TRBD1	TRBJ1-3	CASSVVDRAGNTIYF	TGTGCCAGCAGCGTCGTTGACAGGGCTGGAAACACCATATATTTT